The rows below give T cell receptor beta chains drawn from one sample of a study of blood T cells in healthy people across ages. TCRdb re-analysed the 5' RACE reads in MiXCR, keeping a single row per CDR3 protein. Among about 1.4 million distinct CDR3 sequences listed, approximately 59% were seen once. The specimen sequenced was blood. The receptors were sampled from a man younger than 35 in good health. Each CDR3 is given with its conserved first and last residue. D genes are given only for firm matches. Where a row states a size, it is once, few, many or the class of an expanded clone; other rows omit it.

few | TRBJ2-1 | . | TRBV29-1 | CSVVPQDNEQFF | TGCAGCGTCGTACCCCAGGACAATGAGCAGTTCTTC
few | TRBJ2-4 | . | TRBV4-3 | CASSQGTGSMTGEQYF | TGCGCCAGCAGCCAAGGTACAGGGTCGATGACGGGGGAGCAGTACTTC
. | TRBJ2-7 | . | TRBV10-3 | CTISEMSGASYEQYF | TGTACCATCAGTGAGATGAGTGGGGCCTCCTACGAGCAGTACTTC
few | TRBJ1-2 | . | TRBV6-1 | CASSLTTGGWTALFGYTF | TGTGCCAGCAGCCTCACTACTGGGGGTTGGACCGCGCTATTTGGCTACACCTTC
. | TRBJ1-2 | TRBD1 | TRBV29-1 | CSVEAPGQRNHYGYTF | TGCAGCGTTGAAGCACCGGGACAGAGAAATCACTATGGCTACACCTTC
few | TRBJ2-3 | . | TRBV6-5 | CASSYSPWGTDTQYF | TGTGCCAGCAGTTACTCCCCGTGGGGCACAGATACGCAGTATTTT
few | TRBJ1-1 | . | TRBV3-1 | CASSPGRKTEAFF | TGTGCCAGCAGCCCGGGTAGGAAAACTGAAGCTTTCTTT
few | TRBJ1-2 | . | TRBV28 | CATYGMTGSQYGYTF | TGTGCCACATACGGAATGACGGGGTCCCAGTATGGCTACACCTTC
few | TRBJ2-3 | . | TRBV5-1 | CASIGGTDTQYF | TGCGCCAGCATCGGAGGCACAGATACGCAGTATTTT
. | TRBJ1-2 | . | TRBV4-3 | CASSQEGGSQGYGYTF | TGCGCCAGCAGCCAAGAGGGAGGTTCTCAGGGCTATGGCTACACCTTC
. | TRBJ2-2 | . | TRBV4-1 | CASSHGLNTGELFF | TGCGCCAGCAGCCACGGACTGAACACCGGGGAGCTGTTTTTT
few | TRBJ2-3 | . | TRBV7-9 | CASSGVGRKISDTQYF | TGTGCCAGCTCTGGGGTCGGCAGGAAGATTTCAGATACGCAGTATTTT
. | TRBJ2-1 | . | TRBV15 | CATSREYGGTYNEQFF | TGTGCCACCAGCAGAGAGTACGGCGGAACCTACAATGAGCAGTTCTTC
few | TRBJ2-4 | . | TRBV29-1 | CSGVGAGEGIQYF | TGCAGCGGTGTGGGGGCAGGGGAGGGCATTCAGTACTTC
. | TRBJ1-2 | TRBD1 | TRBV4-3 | CASSQDTTGTGTNYGYTF | TGCGCCAGCAGCCAAGATACTACCGGGACAGGGACGAACTATGGCTACACCTTC
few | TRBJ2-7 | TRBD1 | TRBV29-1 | CSVESPDRGSYEQYF | TGCAGCGTTGAGTCCCCGGACAGGGGGTCCTACGAGCAGTACTTC
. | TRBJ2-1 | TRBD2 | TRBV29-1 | CSVEGGTSDNEQFF | TGCAGCGTTGAAGGGGGGACTAGCGACAATGAGCAGTTCTTC
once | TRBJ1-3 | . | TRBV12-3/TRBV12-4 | CASTPFAGPGNTIYF | TGTGCCAGCACCCCGTTTGCGGGGCCTGGAAACACCATATATTTT
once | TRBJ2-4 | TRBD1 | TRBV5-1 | CASSLAGAGGLGNIQYF | TGCGCCAGCAGCTTGGCCGGGGCAGGGGGCTTGGGAAACATTCAGTACTTC
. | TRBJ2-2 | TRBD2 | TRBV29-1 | CSVSAGGSGELFF | TGCAGCGTTTCAGCGGGGGGAAGCGGGGAGCTGTTTTTT